The clone carrying this T cell receptor (beta chain) was seen a handful of times. Antigen unknown. TCRdb's copy holds only in-frame clones and misses some; the assay was immunoSEQ multiplex PCR. Here the sample spans just over 95,000 clones, roughly two thirds being singletons. These data originate in a study of shared clonotypes between healthy human individuals. Notes on the study in general: Memory subsets had estimated richness that was generally smaller than that of naive subsets. Read depth was anticipated to influence clonotype sharing among donors. Exclusively blood specimens were collected; tissue repertoires likely differ.

V was clipped by 3 bases and J by 2 bases; unmatched bases: 8. Germline V gives CDR1 MGHDK, CDR2 SYGVNS. The CDR3 covers 16 residues. The chain links TRBV25-1 to TRBJ2-5; TRBD1 matches 8 bases. This clonotype originated in a man aged 30 to 39 in good health. Sequencing input: memory CD8+ T cells sorted from blood. Noted subset: CD45RO+ cells pooled with CCR7-negative TemRA cells. The CDR3 sequence: CASSDLQDRDQETQYF. CDR3 nucleotide sequence: TGTGCCAGCAGTGACCTCCAGGACAGGGATCAAGAGACCCAGTACTTC.